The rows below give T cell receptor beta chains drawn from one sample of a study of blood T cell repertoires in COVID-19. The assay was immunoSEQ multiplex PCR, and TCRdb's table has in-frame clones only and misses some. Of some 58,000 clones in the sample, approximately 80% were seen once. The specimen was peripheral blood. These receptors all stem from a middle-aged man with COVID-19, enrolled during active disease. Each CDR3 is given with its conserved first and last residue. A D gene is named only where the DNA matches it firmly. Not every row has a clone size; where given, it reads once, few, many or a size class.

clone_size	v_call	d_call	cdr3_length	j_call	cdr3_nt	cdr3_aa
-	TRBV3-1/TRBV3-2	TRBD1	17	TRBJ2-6	TGTGCCAGCAGCCAAGGGGGACAGGGTTCTGGGGCCAACGTCCTGACTTTC	CASSQGGQGSGANVLTF
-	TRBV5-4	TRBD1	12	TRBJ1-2	TGTGCCAGCAGCAAGACAGGGGATGGCTACACCTTC	CASSKTGDGYTF
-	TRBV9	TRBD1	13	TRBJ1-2	TGTGCCAGCAGCAAAAGGACAGGCTATGGCTACACCTTC	CASSKRTGYGYTF
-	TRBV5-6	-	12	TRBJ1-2	TGTGCCAGCAGCCAGGTAGGCTATGGCTACACCTTC	CASSQVGYGYTF
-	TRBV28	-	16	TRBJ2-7	TGTGCCAGCAGTTTGGGTATCAGGGCGATTACCTACGAGCAGTACTTC	CASSLGIRAITYEQYF
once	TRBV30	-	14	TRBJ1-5	TGTGCCTGGAGTGTAGGCCTTGTCGGGCAGCCCCAGCATTTT	CAWSVGLVGQPQHF
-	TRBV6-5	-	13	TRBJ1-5	TGTGCCAGCAGTCCAGACAGAAATCAGCCCCAGCATTTT	CASSPDRNQPQHF
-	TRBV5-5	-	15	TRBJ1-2	TGTGCCAGCAGCCTCTCGCGGAGTACGCTCTATGGCTACACCTTC	CASSLSRSTLYGYTF
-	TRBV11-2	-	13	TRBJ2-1	TGTGCCACCAGCACGAGGGGGGGGGATGAGCAGTTCTTC	CATSTRGGDEQFF
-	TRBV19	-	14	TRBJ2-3	TGTGCCAGTAGTATAAGACAGTTCACAGATACGCAGTATTTT	CASSIRQFTDTQYF
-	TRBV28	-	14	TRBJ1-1	TGTGCCAGCAGTTTTGACAGAAGGGACACTGAAGCTTTCTTT	CASSFDRRDTEAFF
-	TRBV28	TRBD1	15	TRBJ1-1	TGTGCCAGCAGTTTGATGGGACAGGTCAAGCCTGAAGCTTTCTTT	CASSLMGQVKPEAFF
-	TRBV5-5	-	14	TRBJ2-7	TGTGCCAGCAGCGCCTACCCCTTGGGAGTAGAGCAGTACTTC	CASSAYPLGVEQYF
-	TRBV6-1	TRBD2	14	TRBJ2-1	TGTGCCAGCAGTCAAGCGGGAGATCCCAATGAGCAGTTCTTC	CASSQAGDPNEQFF
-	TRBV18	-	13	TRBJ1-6	TGTGCCAGCTCACCAGAGGAGGGTTCACCCCTCCACTTT	CASSPEEGSPLHF
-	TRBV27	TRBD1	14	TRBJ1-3	TGTGCCAGCAGTGTGACAGGGAATGGAAACACCATATATTTT	CASSVTGNGNTIYF
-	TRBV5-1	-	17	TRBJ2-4	TGCGCCAGCAGCCGGCGGGCGATAAGTGGGGCCAAAAACATTCAGTACTTC	CASSRRAISGAKNIQYF
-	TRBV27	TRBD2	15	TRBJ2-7	TGTGCCAGCAGTTTAATAGCGGGAGTGCTGGGCGAGCAGTACTTC	CASSLIAGVLGEQYF
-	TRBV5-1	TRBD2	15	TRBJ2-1	TGCGCCAGCAGCTTGGGGCTAGCGGGTAGAAATGAGCAGTTCTTC	CASSLGLAGRNEQFF
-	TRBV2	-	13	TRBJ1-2	TGTGCCAGCAGTCTGATCGAGGGAACTGGCTACACCTTC	CASSLIEGTGYTF
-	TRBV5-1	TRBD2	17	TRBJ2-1	TGCGCCAGCAGCTTAGCGGGACTAGCGGGCTCCTACAATGAGCAGTTCTTC	CASSLAGLAGSYNEQFF
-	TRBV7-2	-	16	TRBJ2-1	TGTGCCAGCAGCCACGACGCGGGGAGCTCCTACAATGAGCAGTTCTTC	CASSHDAGSSYNEQFF
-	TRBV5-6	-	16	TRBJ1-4	TGTGCCAGCAGCAAACGGGGTGGAGCAACTAATGAAAAACTGTTTTTT	CASSKRGGATNEKLFF
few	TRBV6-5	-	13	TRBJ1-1	TGTGCCAGCACCCCGACAGATAACACTGAAGCTTTCTTT	CASTPTDNTEAFF